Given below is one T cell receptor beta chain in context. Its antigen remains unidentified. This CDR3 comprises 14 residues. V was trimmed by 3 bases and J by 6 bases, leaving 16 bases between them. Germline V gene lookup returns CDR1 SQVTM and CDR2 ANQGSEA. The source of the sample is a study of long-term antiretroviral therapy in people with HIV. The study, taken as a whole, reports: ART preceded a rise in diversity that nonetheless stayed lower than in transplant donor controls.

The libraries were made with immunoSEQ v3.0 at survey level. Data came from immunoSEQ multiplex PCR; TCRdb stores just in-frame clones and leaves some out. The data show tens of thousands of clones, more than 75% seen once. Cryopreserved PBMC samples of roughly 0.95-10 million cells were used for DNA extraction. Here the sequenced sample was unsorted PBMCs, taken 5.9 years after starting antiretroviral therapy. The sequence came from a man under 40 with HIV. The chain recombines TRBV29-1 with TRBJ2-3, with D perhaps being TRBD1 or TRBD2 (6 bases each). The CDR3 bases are TGCAGCGTTGAGACGGGGGCCGGGGAGGATACGCAGTATTTT. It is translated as CSVETGAGEDTQYF.